The 21 T cell receptor beta chains presented below share a single source sample, sequenced in a study of blood T cell repertoires in COVID-19. Sequencing used immunoSEQ multiplex PCR; TCRdb keeps in-frame clones, though not all of them. The sample contains fewer than 450,000 clones, around 90% of which appear only once. What was sequenced was PBMCs or T cells enriched from blood (not recorded which). These receptors all come from a woman under 30 who had recovered from COVID-19.

The genes are TRBV2 and TRBJ1-3; TRBD1 is a possible D gene (5 bases). Trimming took off 2 bases at V and 0 bases at J, with 14 bases between the two ends. The CDR3 totals 17 residues. Per germline, CDR1 SNHLY and CDR2 FYNNEI. The CDR3: CASSEYRTIVSGNTIYF. CDR3 nucleotides: TGTGCCAGCAGTGAATACAGGACCATCGTCTCTGGAAACACCATATATTTT. Combining the CDR3 with reference TRBV2 and TRBJ1-3 gives the whole variable domain EPEVTQTPSHQVTQMGQEVILRCVPISNHLYFYWYRQILGQKVEFLVSFYNNEISEKSEIFDDQFSVERPDGSNFTLKIRSTKLEDSAMYFCASSEYRTIVSGNTIYFGEGSWLTVV.

The chain carries TRBV24-1 and TRBJ2-7, with TRBD1 matching over 7 bases. This CDR3 spans 14 amino acids. Germline V gene data show CDR1 as KGHDR and CDR2 as SFDVKD. V lost 2 bases to trimming and J lost 5 bases; unmatched junction nucleotides: 5. The CDR3 is CATSDSGQPDEQYF. The CDR3 DNA is TGTGCCACCAGTGATTCGGGACAGCCCGACGAGCAGTACTTC.

This clone was picked up a small number of times. The chain uses TRBV2 and TRBJ2-7; no definite D call. Germline V gene sequence: CDR1 SNHLY, CDR2 FYNNEI. There are 15 residues in the CDR3. Trimming took 3 bases from V and 0 from J, leaving 12 bases between them. This CDR3 is CASSDMSVSSYEQYF. The CDR3, as DNA: TGTGCCAGCAGTGATATGTCGGTTAGCTCCTACGAGCAGTACTTC. Together with reference TRBV2 and TRBJ2-7, the CDR3 gives the full variable domain: EPEVTQTPSHQVTQMGQEVILRCVPISNHLYFYWYRQILGQKVEFLVSFYNNEISEKSEIFDDQFSVERPDGSNFTLKIRSTKLEDSAMYFCASSDMSVSSYEQYFGPGTRLTVT.

The V and J genes are TRBV6-2 or TRBV6-3 and TRBJ1-2; D is unclear. CDR3 length equals 14 residues. Germline V gene sequence: CDR1 MNHEY, CDR2 SVGEGT. V lost 3 bases to trimming and J lost 4 bases, with 12 bases between them. The CDR3 loop is CASSYHGSGYGYTF. In DNA, the CDR3 is TGTGCCAGCAGTTATCATGGTAGTGGCTATGGCTACACCTTC.

V usage is TRBV5-1 and J usage is TRBJ1-4; D perhaps matches TRBD1 (5 bases). The CDR3 consists of 14 residues. Trimming took 4 bases from V and 8 from J, leaving 15 bases between them. CDR1 is SGHRS, CDR2 YFSETQ, per germline. CDR3: CASSVGTLREKLFF. CDR3 DNA sequence: TGCGCCAGCAGCGTCGGGACTTTAAGGGAAAAACTGTTTTTT.

The chain links TRBV4-3 to TRBJ2-2; a weak D match, TRBD1 (5 bases). The CDR3 sequence is 14 residues long. Germline-derived CDR1 and CDR2 are LGHNA and YSLEER. Trimming took off 0 bases at V and 7 bases at J, with 9 bases between the two ends. Here the CDR3 reads CASSQDRESGELFF. Here the CDR3 DNA reads TGCGCCAGCAGCCAAGACAGGGAAAGCGGGGAGCTGTTTTTT.

The J gene is TRBJ1-1, the V gene TRBV19, with D hard to call. This CDR3 has 13 residues. Germline assignment: CDR1 LNHDA and CDR2 SQIVND (reference sequence). Trimming shortened V by 3 bases and J by 1 base, and 6 bases separated the two germline ends. The chain's CDR3 is CASSMASNTEAFF. The CDR3 DNA sequence: TGTGCCAGTAGTATGGCTTCGAACACTGAAGCTTTCTTT.

The V gene is TRBV5-4, the J gene TRBJ1-6; D call uncertain. Trimming removed 0 bases from V and 6 bases from J, with 13 bases in between. Germline values: CDR1 SGHNT, CDR2 YYREEE (reference sequence). The CDR3 spans 16 residues. The CDR3 region has the DNA TGTGCCAGCAGCTTGGATCCGGGGATCCTTAATTCACCCCTCCACTTT. Its protein is CASSLDPGILNSPLHF.

The chain has TRBV9 and TRBJ2-2, with D perhaps matching TRBD1 (6 bases). Trimming cost V 3 bases and J 1 base, with 16 bases left between them. The V gene's germline CDR1 is SGDLS and CDR2 YYNGEE. This CDR3 region has 17 residues. CDR3 residues: CASSERIGQRNTGELFF. In DNA, the CDR3 is TGTGCCAGCAGCGAGAGGATTGGACAGAGGAACACCGGGGAGCTGTTTTTT.

The chain links TRBV4-1 to TRBJ2-5, with 8 positions matching TRBD2. V lost 1 base to trimming and J lost 3 bases; unmatched junction nucleotides: 1. Germline CDR1 MGHRA, CDR2 YSYEKL. The CDR3 runs to 14 residues. As DNA, the CDR3 is TGCGCCAGCAGCCAAGCCGGGGGGGAAGAGACCCAGTACTTC. As protein: CASSQAGGEETQYF.

The CDR3 DNA reads TGTGCCAGCATCAGCACGCCAGGGGACACTGAAGCTTTCTTT. Translated, it gives CASISTPGDTEAFF. This sequence joins TRBV28 and TRBJ1-1; D is perhaps TRBD1 (6 bases). The CDR3 runs to 14 residues. Germline lookup yields CDR1 MDHEN and CDR2 SYDVKM. The V end was cut by 7 bases, the J end by 3 bases, with 15 bases between.

The V and J genes are TRBV5-1 and TRBJ2-7; 10 nucleotides agree with TRBD1. CDR1 SGHRS and CDR2 YFSETQ come from the germline V gene. CDR3 length: 15 residues. The trim removed 2 bases at V and 4 bases at J, leaving 6 bases unmatched. The CDR3 loop reads CASSLGTGVVYEQYF. In DNA, the CDR3 is TGCGCCAGCAGCTTAGGGACAGGGGTTGTTTACGAGCAGTACTTC. Together with reference TRBV5-1 and TRBJ2-7, the CDR3 gives the full variable domain: KAGVTQTPRYLIKTRGQQVTLSCSPISGHRSVSWYQQTPGQGLQFLFEYFSETQRNKGNFPGRFSGRQFSNSRSEMNVSTLELGDSALYLCASSLGTGVVYEQYFGPGTRLTVT.

This rearrangement joins TRBV11-2 to TRBJ2-3, with 9 bases that match TRBD2. The CDR3 extends over 16 amino acids. Germline assignment: CDR1 SGHAT and CDR2 FQNNGV. V shed 1 base and J 4 bases; nucleotides not matched to a gene: 6. The CDR3 protein is CASSLGVSGGADTQYF. DNA of the CDR3: TGTGCCAGCAGCTTAGGGGTTAGCGGGGGTGCAGATACGCAGTATTTT.

CDR3 region: CASSRTASATNEKLFF. The CDR3, as DNA: TGTGCCAGCAGCCGGACAGCATCTGCAACTAATGAAAAACTGTTTTTT. The V call is TRBV27, the J call TRBJ1-4; D perhaps matches TRBD1 (6 bases). Between the trimmed V and J ends, which lost 6 bases and 0 bases, there was a span of 14 bases. This CDR3 is built from 16 residues. Germline lookup yields CDR1 MNHEY and CDR2 SMNVEV (reference sequence).

This clone has only one observation. This rearrangement joins TRBV15 to TRBJ1-1; a weak D match, TRBD1 (5 bases). The germline V gene has CDR1 LNHNV and CDR2 YYDKDF (reference sequence). CDR3 length: 13 amino acids. V lost 7 bases, J lost 6 bases, and 15 bases lay in between. Written as DNA, the CDR3 is TGTGCCACCATTGACAGATGGGGCGCTGAAGCTTTCTTT. It codes for CATIDRWGAEAFF.

This chain uses TRBV4-2 with TRBJ1-6; TRBD1 agrees at 7 bases. The trim removed 0 bases at V and 7 bases at J, leaving 15 bases unmatched. The CDR3 runs to 19 residues. CDR1 LGHNA and CDR2 YNFKEQ come from the germline V gene. The CDR3 spells CASSQDKRGQETYNSPLHF. The CDR3 DNA is TGTGCCAGCAGCCAAGACAAGAGAGGACAGGAGACTTACAATTCACCCCTCCACTTT.

The chain joins TRBV6-4 to TRBJ2-2; 10 bases are shared with TRBD2. J gave up 3 bases and V 6 bases, and 1 base lay outside the gene matches. Germline V CDR1 and CDR2: MRHNA, SNTAGT. This CDR3 comprises 14 residues. The CDR3 region is CASRGLAYTGELFF. The DNA of the CDR3 is TGTGCCAGCAGGGGACTAGCGTACACCGGGGAGCTGTTTTTT.

The table lists this clone with a count of one. The CDR3 loop is CASRKSPYNEQFF. The CDR3 nucleotides read TGTGCCAGCAGAAAGAGTCCTTACAATGAGCAGTTCTTC. The rearrangement joins TRBV7-9 to TRBJ2-1; no clear D gene. Germline lookup yields CDR1 SEHNR and CDR2 FQNEAQ (reference sequence). The V and J ends lost 6 bases and 4 bases respectively, with 10 bases between them. The CDR3 contains 13 residues.

The chain uses TRBV28 and TRBJ1-2, with 7 positions matching TRBD1. The junction had 5 bases not matched to a gene; V was cut back by 3 bases and J by 4 bases. The CDR3 contains 14 residues. The germline gives CDR1 MDHEN, CDR2 SYDVKM. The CDR3 reads CASSFSAGGYGYTF. In nucleotides, the CDR3 is TGTGCCAGCAGTTTCTCGGCAGGGGGCTATGGCTACACCTTC.

The chain combines TRBV3-1 (or the pseudogene TRBV3-2) with TRBJ2-5, with 11 bases matching TRBD2. This CDR3 comprises 16 residues. J was trimmed by 2 bases and V by 2 bases; bases with no gene match: 4. In germline, CDR1 is LGHDT, CDR2 YNNKEL (reference sequence). The CDR3 region is CASSQPSGGRQETQYF. The CDR3 DNA reads TGTGCCAGCAGCCAACCTAGCGGGGGGAGGCAAGAGACCCAGTACTTC.

The chain links TRBV9 to TRBJ1-5; TRBD1 matches 8 bases. The CDR3 loop spans 16 amino acids. The V segment lost 0 bases and the J segment 3 bases; nucleotides outside the gene matches: 5. Looked up from germline, CDR1 is SGDLS and CDR2 is YYNGEE. The CDR3 region is CASSVGQGSSNQPQHF. CDR3 DNA sequence: TGTGCCAGCAGCGTAGGACAGGGGTCATCCAATCAGCCCCAGCATTTT.